This TCR beta chain was documented in a study of blood T cell repertoires in COVID-19. About the study: Samples taken during acute and convalescent COVID-19 were collected in the United States, Italy and Spain. The analysed material was cDNA or gDNA that came from T cells, B-cell-depleted T cells, or PBMCs.

Germline values: CDR1 MDHEN, CDR2 SYDVKM. The CDR3 covers 15 residues. The V gene lost 6 bases and the J gene lost 2 bases, with 14 bases spanning the gap. In the study's own analysis: Estimated nucleated cell counts came from reference gene primer amplification. Data came from immunoSEQ multiplex PCR; TCRdb stores just in-frame clones and leaves some out. The DNA was the basis for D and trimming; V, J and clone size are from that table. The table shows roughly 86,000 clones, with about 85% occurring only once. The Seattle patients joined while their infection was active and were tracked longitudinally afterward.

The sequenced material came from peripheral blood. The receptor was derived from a woman aged 80 or over with COVID-19, enrolled during active disease. The J gene is TRBJ1-5, the V gene TRBV28; TRBD1 is a possible D gene (6 bases). DNA of the CDR3: TGTGCCAGCAGACAAGGGGGAAAGGGCAATCAGCCCCAGCATTTT. Protein sequence: CASRQGGKGNQPQHF.